This T cell receptor beta chain came from a study of T cells in Graves' hyperthyroidism and ophthalmopathy. There were TCR beta CDR3 regions amplified from RNA transcripts. In the first-round RT-PCR of the TCR CDR3, the HTBI primer set was used. MiXCR, applied by TCRdb to the multiplex PCR reads, yields one record per CDR3 protein. The data show roughly 400,000 distinct CDR3 sequences, over 12% seen once. The table lists this clonotype with many counts. Its antigen is unknown. Study results and limitations: Most clonotypes that expanded in the thyroid above 0.001 also showed up in blood.

Diagnostic assessment was based on clinical symptoms, serum thyroxine and TRAb, thyroid ultrasound and orbital computed tomography. The V gene end was trimmed by 6 bases and the J gene end by 0 bases; junction bases not matched to a gene: 5. Germline lookup yields CDR1 DFQATT and CDR2 SNEGSKA (reference sequence). The CDR3 is 14 amino acids. The chain is built from TRBV20-1 and TRBJ1-1, with 9 bases fitting TRBD1. This receptor was identified in a man aged 50-59 years with Graves' ophthalmopathy. The sequenced sample consisted of blood. The CDR3 DNA is TGCAGTGCCACCCGGACAGGGGTGAACACTGAAGCTTTCTTT. Translated: CSATRTGVNTEAFF.